The clone carrying this T cell receptor beta chain was observed a handful of times. Its antigen remains unidentified. The data were taken from a study of spatial heterogeneity in lung cancer. Study-level background: Sequencing of follow-up PBMC samples took place when they were available, at a median of roughly 25 months after resection. Findings of the study overall: TCRs found ubiquitously expanded in tumor appeared in blood more at resection than at follow-up.

Germline values: CDR1 MNHEY, CDR2 SVGAGI. The V end was cut by 2 bases, the J end by 5 bases, with 13 bases between. The CDR3 loop spans 15 amino acids. Time point meaning: blood at routine non-recurrence follow-up after resection. The sequenced material consisted of unsorted whole RNA from tumor, nontumor lung or frozen PBMC. Each TCR cDNA molecule bore a unique molecular identifier. TCRdb reanalysed the 5' RACE reads using MiXCR and keeps one entry per CDR3 protein. The sample yields approximately 110,000 distinct CDR3 sequences, roughly a tenth seen once. The TCR comes from a female donor with early-stage non-small cell lung cancer. The gene calls are TRBV6-5 and TRBJ2-1, with D perhaps matching TRBD1 (5 bases). The sample here was PBMCs, taken at follow-up. This CDR3 reads CASSYVQGGDNEQFF. The CDR3 DNA is TGTGCCAGCAGTTACGTCCAGGGTGGGGACAATGAGCAGTTCTTC.